This T cell receptor beta chain was recorded in a study of shared clonotypes between healthy human individuals (dated by TCRdb to 2020 to 2022). Describing the broader study: Two women and a few men aged 18 to 49 years were included in the cohort. Libraries were prepared and TCR repertoires were sequenced by different laboratories using diverse techniques, in order to increase sequencing depth and limit assay-specific biases. Per donor, three plates each were used for CD4 naive and CD4 memory, two for CD8 naive, and one for CD8 memory. Between about 0.8 and 9 billion PBMCs per donor were obtained by leukapheresis. To estimate repertoire size and how much clonotypes are shared between individuals, the study performed deep sequencing of blood TCR repertoires from a few healthy adults. General findings and caveats noted by the study authors: The small number of donors limited the genetic and exposure-history diversity represented. Higher generation probabilities were observed for clonotypes shared by all four sorted-subset donors than for non-shared clonotypes. Sampling was limited to blood, and TCR repertoires in tissue likely differ from TCR repertoires in blood. Pairwise subsampling led to the expectation that sequencing depth would affect the degree of clonotype sharing among donors. Sharing across a few donors was observed for 4.5% to 6.5% of naive CD4, 3% to 4% of naive CD8, about 2.3% of memory CD4, and about 0.4% of memory CD8 clonotypes. Incomplete sequencing was indicated by rarefaction of sorted-subset datasets, despite the large sequencing depth. Larger estimated clonotype richness was generally found for naive subsets than for memory subsets.

Notes on this clone: Its antigen remains undetermined. One base away there is no much larger clone; base qualities are not given.

Using the deep immunoSEQ assay, multiplex PCR amplified TCR CDR3 regions from genomic DNA. Extracted genomic DNA from each cell subset was distributed evenly across all wells of several immunoSEQ 96-well plates, and each plate was treated as a replicate. For sorted subsets, 150 to 250 ng genomic DNA, equal to tens of thousands of T cell genomes, was loaded into each replicate PCR. The purified libraries were quantified using a Qubit 3.0 fluorometer, sized with a Bioanalyzer 2100, and then quantified again using the KAPA Library Quantification kit. Every immunoSEQ 96-well plate was sequenced on a separate single-read 150-cycle Illumina NextSeq 550 flow cell. In the original analysis: Because the immunoSEQ output included only junctional sequences and no quality scores, the filtering could not be the same as the filtering used for full-length reads. Sequences were annotated with PyIR, a Python wrapper for IgBLAST v1.9, and V/J genes and CDR3 were assigned using IMGT germline references. Any read was removed if the V/J assignment was weak (E-value above 1e-6), the CDR3 was missing, or the read contained stop codons, out-of-frame junctions, or ambiguous translated residues. V3J clonotypes were defined by identical inferred V gene, J gene, and CDR3 amino acid sequence. Percentage overlap between repertoires was calculated by dividing the number of shared unique clonotypes by the size of the smaller repertoire. RTK rarefaction, the Chao1 estimator, and Recon v2.1 estimates of unobserved clonotypes were used to assess repertoire richness. For all TCRbeta clonotypes obtained by the gDNA method from four donors, generation probabilities were computed with OLGA. Held by TCRdb, this immuneACCESS table contains in-frame sequences only and omits some clones. Under half of the omission traces to an unresolved V gene where checked; the cause of the rest is unknown. V, J and clone size are those of that table, while D and trimming were read from the DNA. This sample holds 550,000 to 750,000 clones; 95% were observed only once. The ten biggest clones cover roughly 0.1% of the sample.

CD8 naive samples were obtained by positive selection for CCR7 among CD45RO-negative cells, yielding a CD45RA+CCR7+ population from which TemRA cells were excluded. The donors were healthy, HIV-negative adults who had no recently reported acute infections or vaccinations. Every donor was a Caucasian adult living in Nashville, Tennessee, USA. Blood was obtained by leukapheresis, after which PBMCs were separated by Ficoll-Histopaque density gradient centrifugation and cryopreserved in liquid nitrogen vapor phase. Analytical flow cytometry was used to check the purity and quantity of every magnetically sorted T cell population. Genomic DNA was isolated from each sorted fraction and quantified by UV absorbance on a Nanodrop 2000c. The cysteine opens and the phenylalanine closes a CDR3 of 16 amino acids. This entry keeps only the CDR3 DNA: 48 bases, framed from base 1. Reading the germline V gene gives CDR1 SGDLS and CDR2 YYNGEE. Trimming removed 4 bases from V and 5 bases from J; the gene matches leave 11 bases unexplained.

This clonotype originated in a woman under 40 in good health. The chain joins TRBV9 to TRBJ2-3; the central 9 bases match TRBD2. The sequencing input was naive CD8+ T cells sorted from blood. The cell subset or site label, read with the paper, signifies: CD45RA+CCR7+. The DNA reads TGTGCCAGCAGCTTAGGCGGGAGGGAGTGGGGAGATACGCAGTATTTT. The resulting protein is CASSLGGREWGDTQYF.